These 4 T cell receptor beta chains were all obtained from the same sample, sequenced in a study of T cells expressing NK-cell markers. No DNA is given; TCRdb re-called the 5' RACE reads and lists each CDR3 protein once. Found here are 250,000 or so distinct CDR3 sequences; the top ten clones hold about 4%. Sequencing was done on a sample of blood T cells: a sorted CD56 or NKG2C T cell subset, CD4+ or CD8+ T cells, or bulk PBMC T cells (not recorded which). These receptors were taken from a woman aged 18 to 75 in good health.

This rearrangement joins TRBV20-1 to TRBJ1-1; with no DNA, the TCRdb D assignment of TRBD1 cannot be verified. From germline, CDR1 is DFQATT and CDR2 SNEGSKA (reference sequence). The CDR3 loop spans 13 amino acids. This chain's CDR3 is CSAMTGGGPEAFF.

The rearrangement joins TRBV27 to TRBJ2-1; TCRdb's D gene call, TRBD2, goes unchecked for lack of DNA. CDR1 and CDR2 from the germline V gene are MNHEY and SMNVEV (reference sequence). CDR3 length: 17 amino acids. This CDR3 reads CASSYQQTSGSRNEQFF.

The chain joins TRBV20-1 to TRBJ2-4; TCRdb lists TRBD1, though no DNA is available to test this call. Germline CDR1 and CDR2: DFQATT and SNEGSKA (reference sequence). The CDR3 extends over 14 amino acids. The CDR3 loop is CTQVAGMAKNIQYF.

The chain employs TRBV12-3 or TRBV12-4 and TRBJ1-3; the D call of TRBD1 rests on TCRdb alone, since no DNA is present to check it. The CDR3 is 16 amino acids. CDR3 region: CASRGQGSLWRNTIYF.